These 9 T cell receptor beta chains originate from one sample sequenced in a study of blood T cell repertoires in COVID-19. TCRdb's copy holds only in-frame clones and misses some; the assay was immunoSEQ multiplex PCR. Of 150,000 to 200,000 clones in the sample, over 80% were seen once. Sequencing was done on a sample of peripheral blood. These receptors came from an older woman with COVID-19, enrolled during active disease.

The chain joins TRBV2 to TRBJ2-5, with TRBD1 identical over 7 bases. The CDR3 sequence is 16 residues long. V dropped 0 bases and J dropped 4; count of bases not matched to a gene: 8. Per germline, CDR1 SNHLY and CDR2 FYNNEI. Written as DNA, the CDR3 is TGTGCCAGCAGTGAAGCGCAGGGGGTTGGTCCAGAGACCCAGTACTTC. It encodes CASSEAQGVGPETQYF.

This clone appeared a few times. The chain joins TRBV3-1 (or the pseudogene TRBV3-2) to TRBJ1-2, with a tentative D call TRBD1 (6 bases). From germline, CDR1 is LGHDT and CDR2 YNNKEL (reference sequence). CDR3 size: 12 residues. V was trimmed by 5 bases and J by 4 bases, leaving 8 bases between them. This CDR3 is CASSIQGYGYTF. In DNA form, the CDR3 reads TGTGCCAGCAGCATACAGGGCTATGGCTACACCTTC.

The rearrangement uses TRBV18 and TRBJ1-2; TRBD1 matches 8 bases. V gave up 2 bases and J gave up 4 bases; unmatched junction bases: 6. Germline CDR1 and CDR2: KGHSH and LQKENI. The CDR3 totals 15 residues. The CDR3 loop reads CASSPSEGQVYGYTF. Written as DNA, the CDR3 is TGTGCCAGCTCACCAAGCGAGGGACAGGTCTATGGCTACACCTTC.

This clone was picked up many times. The genes are TRBV2 and TRBJ2-7, with D maybe TRBD2 (6 bases). V was cut by 4 bases and J by 6 bases, with 16 bases left in between. Germline V lookup: CDR1 SNHLY, CDR2 FYNNEI. This CDR3 has 14 amino acids. CDR3 sequence (DNA): TGTGCCAGCAGTGTGGGGCGGACTACCTCCGAGCAGTACTTC. Translation gives CASSVGRTTSEQYF.

The chain uses TRBV25-1 and TRBJ1-1, with D perhaps matching TRBD1 (5 bases). CDR3 size: 13 residues. The V gene's germline CDR1 is MGHDK and CDR2 SYGVNS. V lost 5 bases, J lost 5 bases, and 12 bases lay in between. This CDR3 reads CASSLGGRTEAFF. In DNA form, the CDR3 reads TGTGCCAGCAGTTTGGGGGGGAGGACTGAAGCTTTCTTT.

The V and J genes are TRBV28 and TRBJ2-7, with TRBD2 identical over 7 bases. V trimming: 1 base; J trimming: 3 bases; junction bases outside the gene matches: 3. Germline loops: CDR1 MDHEN, CDR2 SYDVKM. There are 14 residues in the CDR3. CDR3 sequence (DNA): TGTGCCAGCAGTTTATCTAGCGGCCGCTACGAGCAGTACTTC. Translating it yields CASSLSSGRYEQYF.

The sample holds one count of this clone. The chain combines TRBV5-1 with TRBJ1-5, with a weak D call TRBD1 (5 bases). This CDR3 region has 14 residues. Looked up from germline, CDR1 is SGHRS and CDR2 is YFSETQ. V lost 0 bases to trimming and J lost 7 bases, with 11 bases between them. The CDR3 is CASSLVAGTQPQHF. CDR3 nucleotides: TGCGCCAGCAGCTTGGTAGCGGGGACGCAGCCCCAGCATTTT.

The chain is built from TRBV5-1 and TRBJ2-5; D ambiguous. The CDR3 runs 14 residues. From germline, CDR1 is SGHRS and CDR2 YFSETQ. Trimming stripped 2 bases from V and 5 bases from J, with 13 bases between. CDR3 protein: CASSLGELRETQYF. The CDR3 coding sequence is TGCGCCAGCAGCTTAGGAGAGCTTCGGGAGACCCAGTACTTC.

The chain couples TRBV16 to TRBJ2-1, with 10 bases identical to TRBD2. The CDR3 contains 15 residues. From germline, CDR1 is KGHSY and CDR2 FQNENV. V was pared by 0 bases and J by 7 bases, with 3 bases of the junction left unmatched. The CDR3 sequence is CASSQSRGLANEQFF. CDR3 nucleotides: TGTGCCAGCAGCCAATCGAGGGGACTAGCGAATGAGCAGTTCTTC. The full variable domain, its missing parts supplied by reference TRBV16 and TRBJ2-1, is GEEVAQTPKHLVRGEGQKAKLYCAPIKGHSYVFWYQQVLKNEFKFLISFQNENVFDETGMPKERFSAKCLPNSPCSLEIQATKLEDSAVYFCASSQSRGLANEQFFGPGTRLTVL.